In its sample, the clone carrying this T cell receptor (beta chain) was seen many times. The data stem from a study of metastatic and nonmetastatic thyroid tumors. CDR3 length: 19 residues. The germline V gene encodes CDR1 DFQATT and CDR2 SNEGSKA (reference sequence). V was pared by 6 bases and J by 0 bases, with 19 bases of the junction left unmatched. Ahead of thyroid surgery, no patient had received treatment of any kind. TCRdb used MiXCR to call clones anew from the PCR reads. The sample has roughly 89,000 clones, roughly an eighth seen once. The chain combines TRBV20-1 with TRBJ2-7, with TRBD2 identical over 11 bases. Material for sequencing was tumor tissue. This TCR was sampled from a female donor with papillary thyroid cancer or a benign thyroid nodule (not recorded which). Some clones in this sample may be carry-over from other donors' samples. The CDR3: CSALALGSGRAATSYEQYF. The CDR3 nucleotides are TGCAGTGCCCTCGCCCTGGGTAGCGGGAGGGCCGCAACCTCCTACGAGCAGTACTTC.